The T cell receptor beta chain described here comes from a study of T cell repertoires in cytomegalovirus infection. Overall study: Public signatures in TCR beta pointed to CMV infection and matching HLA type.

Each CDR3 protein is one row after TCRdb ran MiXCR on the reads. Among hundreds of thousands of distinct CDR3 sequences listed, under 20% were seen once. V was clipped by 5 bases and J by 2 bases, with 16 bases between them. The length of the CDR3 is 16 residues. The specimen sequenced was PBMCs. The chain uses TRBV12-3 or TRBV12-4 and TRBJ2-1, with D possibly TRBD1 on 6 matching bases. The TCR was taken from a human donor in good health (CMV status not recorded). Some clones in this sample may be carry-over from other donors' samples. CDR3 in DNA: TGTGCCAGCAGTCTTGGGGGCGCAGGAACCTACAATGAGCAGTTCTTC. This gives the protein CASSLGGAGTYNEQFF.